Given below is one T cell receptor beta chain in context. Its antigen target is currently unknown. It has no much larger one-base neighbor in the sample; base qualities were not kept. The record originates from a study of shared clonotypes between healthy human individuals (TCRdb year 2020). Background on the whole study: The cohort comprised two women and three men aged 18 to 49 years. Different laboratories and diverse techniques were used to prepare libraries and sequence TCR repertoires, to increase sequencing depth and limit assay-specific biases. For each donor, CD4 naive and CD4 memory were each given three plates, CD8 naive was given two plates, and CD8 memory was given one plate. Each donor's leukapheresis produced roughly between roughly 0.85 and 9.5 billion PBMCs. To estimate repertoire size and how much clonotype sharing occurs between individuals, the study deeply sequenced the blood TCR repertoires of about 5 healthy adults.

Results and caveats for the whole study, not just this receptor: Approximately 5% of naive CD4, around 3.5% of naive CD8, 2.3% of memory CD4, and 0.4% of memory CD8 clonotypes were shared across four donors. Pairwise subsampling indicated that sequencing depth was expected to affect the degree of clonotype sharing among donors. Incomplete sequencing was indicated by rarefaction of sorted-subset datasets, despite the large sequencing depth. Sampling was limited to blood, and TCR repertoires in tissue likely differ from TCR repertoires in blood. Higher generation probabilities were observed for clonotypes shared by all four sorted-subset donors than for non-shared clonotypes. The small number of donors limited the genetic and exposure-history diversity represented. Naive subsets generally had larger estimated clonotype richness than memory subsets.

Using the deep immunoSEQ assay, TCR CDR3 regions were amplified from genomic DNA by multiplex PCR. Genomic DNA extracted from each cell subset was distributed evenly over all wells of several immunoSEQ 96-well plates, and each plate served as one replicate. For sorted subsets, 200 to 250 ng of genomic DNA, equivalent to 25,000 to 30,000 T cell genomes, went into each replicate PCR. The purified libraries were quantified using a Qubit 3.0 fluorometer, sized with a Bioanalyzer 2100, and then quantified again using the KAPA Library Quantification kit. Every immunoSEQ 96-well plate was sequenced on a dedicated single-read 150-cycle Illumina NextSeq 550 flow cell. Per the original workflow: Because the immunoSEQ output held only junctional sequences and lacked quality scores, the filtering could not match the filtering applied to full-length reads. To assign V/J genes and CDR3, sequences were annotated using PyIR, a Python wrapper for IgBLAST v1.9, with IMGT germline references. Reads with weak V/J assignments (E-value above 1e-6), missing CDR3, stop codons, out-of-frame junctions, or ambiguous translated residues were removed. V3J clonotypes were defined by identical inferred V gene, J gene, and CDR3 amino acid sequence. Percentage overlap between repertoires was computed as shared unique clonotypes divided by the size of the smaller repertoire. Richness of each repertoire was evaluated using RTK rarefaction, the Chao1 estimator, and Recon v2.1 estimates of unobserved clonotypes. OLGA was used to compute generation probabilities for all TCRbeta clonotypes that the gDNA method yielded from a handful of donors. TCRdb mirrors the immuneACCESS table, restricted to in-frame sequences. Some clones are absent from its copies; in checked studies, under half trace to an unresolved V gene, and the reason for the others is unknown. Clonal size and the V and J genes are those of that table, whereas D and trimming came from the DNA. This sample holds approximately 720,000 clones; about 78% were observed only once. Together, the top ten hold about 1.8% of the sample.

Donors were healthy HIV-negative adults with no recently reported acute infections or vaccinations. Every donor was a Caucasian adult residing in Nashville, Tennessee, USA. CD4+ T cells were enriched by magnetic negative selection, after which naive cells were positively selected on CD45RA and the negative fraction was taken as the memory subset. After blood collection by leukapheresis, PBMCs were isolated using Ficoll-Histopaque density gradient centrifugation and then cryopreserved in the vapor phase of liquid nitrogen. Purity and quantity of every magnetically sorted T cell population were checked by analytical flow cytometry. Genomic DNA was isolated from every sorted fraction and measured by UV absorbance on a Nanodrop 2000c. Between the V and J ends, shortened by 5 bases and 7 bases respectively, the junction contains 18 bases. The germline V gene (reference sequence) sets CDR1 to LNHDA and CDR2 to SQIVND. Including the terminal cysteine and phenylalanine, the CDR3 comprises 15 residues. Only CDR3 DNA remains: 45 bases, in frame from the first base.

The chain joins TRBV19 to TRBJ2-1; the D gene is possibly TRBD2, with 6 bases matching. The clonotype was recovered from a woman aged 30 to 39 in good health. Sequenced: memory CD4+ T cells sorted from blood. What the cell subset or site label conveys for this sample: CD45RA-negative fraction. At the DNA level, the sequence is TGTGCCAGTAGTCCCCGCCTAGCGCGAGGGAATGAGCAGTTCTTC. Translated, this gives CASSPRLARGNEQFF.